This section outlines one T cell receptor (beta chain) sequence together with its context. This sample stems from a study of control samples from healthy donors and cancer patients. Sequencing was performed with immunoSEQ multiplex PCR; in TCRdb, only in-frame clones are kept and a portion is missing. The sample shows approximately 90,000 clones, around 85% of them seen only once. CDR1 is MGHDK, CDR2 SYGVNS, per germline. After removal of 5 bases from V and 5 bases from J, the junction contained 2 bases not matched to a gene. The CDR3 spans 12 residues. The sequence was collected from a man between 65 and 80 years old with lung cancer. V and J are TRBV25-1 and TRBJ2-7; the match to TRBD1 covers 8 bases. Sequences were obtained from PBMCs. The CDR3 region is CASSPGGHEQYF. DNA of the CDR3: TGTGCCAGCAGTCCAGGGGGCCACGAGCAGTACTTC.